Below are 10 T cell receptor beta chains sequenced from a single sample in a study of T-cell reconstitution after alpha-beta-depleted transplantation in children. TCRbeta library preparation incorporated unique molecular identifiers. TCRdb recomputed calls from the PCR reads with MiXCR, one row per CDR3 protein. Of some 390,000 distinct CDR3 sequences listed, roughly 21% are singletons. The material was PBMCs from the stem cell graft donor, obtained from the stem cell graft. These receptors came from a human donor who donated a stem cell graft to a child with acute myeloid leukemia.

The count of this clonotype is one. The J gene is TRBJ2-3, the V gene TRBV28, with 10 positions matching TRBD1. The V gene end was trimmed by 6 bases and the J gene end by 5 bases; junction bases not matched to a gene: 8. Looked up from germline, CDR1 is MDHEN and CDR2 is SYDVKM. The length of the CDR3 is 15 residues. CDR3 sequence: CASSPRDRGKDTQYF. The CDR3 bases are TGTGCCAGCAGCCCGCGGGACAGGGGCAAAGATACGCAGTATTTT.

V and J are TRBV5-1 and TRBJ2-1; 13 nucleotides align to TRBD2. The V gene's germline CDR1 is SGHRS and CDR2 YFSETQ. With V trimmed by 4 bases and J by 6 bases, 7 bases remained unmatched. This CDR3 comprises 16 residues. The CDR3 DNA sequence: TGCGCCAGCAGCCCCCCCGGGACTAGCGGGACCAATGAGCAGTTCTTC. This gives the protein CASSPPGTSGTNEQFF.

The CDR3 sequence: CSGGLAGTHEQYF. DNA for the CDR3: TGCAGCGGGGGACTAGCGGGAACCCACGAGCAGTACTTC. This chain joins TRBV29-1 and TRBJ2-7; 13 bases fit TRBD2. Germline CDR1 and CDR2: SQVTM and ANQGSEA. The V and J ends lost 7 bases and 5 bases, in that order; junction bases with no gene match: 5. The CDR3 covers 13 residues.

This clonotype was detected only a few times. The rearrangement links TRBV7-3 to TRBJ2-1; no firm D call. V dropped 5 bases and J dropped 0 bases, with 8 bases sitting between them. This CDR3 region has 14 residues. The germline V gene has CDR1 SGHTA and CDR2 FQGTGA. CDR3 bases: TGTGCCAGCAGCCTTAGGGTCTCCTACAATGAGCAGTTCTTC. As protein: CASSLRVSYNEQFF.

This clonotype was recorded a few times. This chain uses TRBV6-5 with TRBJ2-3; TRBD2 aligns across 11 bases. The CDR3 is 17 residues long. The germline gives CDR1 MNHEY, CDR2 SVGAGI. Trimming cost V 2 bases and J 4 bases; bases outside gene matches: 8. This CDR3 is CASSYGSSGRWADTQYF. In nucleotides, the CDR3 is TGTGCCAGCAGTTACGGGTCTAGCGGGAGGTGGGCAGATACGCAGTATTTT.

This chain connects TRBV4-2 to TRBJ1-4, with TRBD1 matching 8 bases. Trimming at V came to 4 bases and at J to 7 bases, leaving 8 bases not matched to a gene. Per the germline V gene, CDR1 is LGHNA and CDR2 is YNFKEQ. CDR3 length: 15 amino acids. The CDR3 loop reads CASSLSGGRFEKLFF. The CDR3 nucleotides read TGTGCCAGCAGCCTCTCAGGGGGCCGCTTTGAAAAACTGTTTTTT.

This clonotype was seen a few times. The chain joins TRBV7-9 to TRBJ2-4; possibly TRBD1 for D (5 bases). CDR1 SEHNR and CDR2 FQNEAQ come from the germline V gene (reference sequence). This CDR3 contains 14 residues. V lost 7 bases and J 7 bases, leaving 17 bases between the germline ends. The CDR3 DNA follows: TGTGCCAGCACTGTTTCTGGGGCGGAGAACATTCAGTACTTC. Protein product: CASTVSGAENIQYF.

The J gene is TRBJ2-3, the V gene TRBV7-2; a weak D match, TRBD1 (5 bases). In germline, CDR1 is SGHTA, CDR2 FQGNSA. The CDR3 length is 12 residues. Trimming took 3 bases from V and 6 from J, leaving 7 bases between them. The DNA for the CDR3 is TGTGCCAGCAGCTTTAGACAGGATACGCAGTATTTT. It is translated as CASSFRQDTQYF.

This clonotype showed up just a few times. The rearrangement uses TRBV5-5 and TRBJ2-6; TRBD1 might be the D (6 bases). V lost 4 bases and J lost 3, with 11 bases in between. The CDR3 is made up of 15 amino acids. Germline V gene lookup returns CDR1 SGHKS and CDR2 YYEKEE (reference sequence). This CDR3 is CASSPTGNGANVLTF. DNA of the CDR3: TGTGCCAGCAGCCCCACAGGGAATGGGGCCAACGTCCTGACTTTC.

This clonotype was seen a few times. The chain carries TRBV7-9 and TRBJ1-5; perhaps TRBD1 as D (5 bases). The CDR3 runs 12 residues. Trimming pared 8 bases from V and 3 bases from J, leaving 8 bases between. CDR1 is SEHNR, CDR2 FQNEAQ, per germline (reference sequence). CDR3 DNA sequence: TGTGCCAGCGGGGACGCCAATCAGCCCCAGCATTTT. It specifies CASGDANQPQHF. Complete variable domain (other parts from reference TRBV7-9 and TRBJ1-5): DTGVSQNPRHKITKRGQNVTFRCDPISEHNRLYWYRQTLGQGPEFLTYFQNEAQLEKSRLLSDRFSAERPKGSFSTLEIQRTEQGDSAMYLCASGDANQPQHFGDGTRLSIL.